Shown below are 19 T cell receptor beta chains from a single sample sequenced in a study of shared clonotypes between healthy human individuals. TCRdb keeps only in-frame clones here, not all; method: immunoSEQ multiplex PCR. Counted here are 2 million to 2.5 million clones, about 90% occurring once; the ten biggest clones make up about 0.36%. Source material: naive CD4+ T cells from PBMCs. Described subset: CD45RA+ positively selected. The receptors come from a man younger than 35 in good health. Some clones in this sample may be carry-over from other donors' samples.

This chain uses TRBV6-1 with TRBJ1-2, with a weak D call TRBD1 (5 bases). This CDR3 spans 15 amino acids. Germline CDR1 and CDR2: MNHNS and SASEGT. Trimming stripped 3 bases from V and 2 bases from J, with 13 bases between. CDR3 residues: CASSDELGRNYGYTF. DNA of the CDR3: TGTGCCAGCAGTGACGAACTGGGACGGAACTATGGCTACACCTTC.

J is TRBJ2-4 and V is TRBV28; a weak D match, TRBD2 (6 bases). This CDR3 is built from 17 residues. V was pared by 3 bases and J by 0 bases, with 15 bases between. In germline, CDR1 is MDHEN, CDR2 SYDVKM. In DNA form, the CDR3 reads TGTGCCAGCAGTTTTATCGGGAGCGGAGGAGCCAAAAACATTCAGTACTTC. This sequence encodes CASSFIGSGGAKNIQYF. Variable domain in full (rest from reference TRBV28 and TRBJ2-4): DVKVTQSSRYLVKRTGEKVFLECVQDMDHENMFWYRQDPGLGLRLIYFSYDVKMKEKGDIPEGYSVSREKKERFSLILESASTNQTSMYLCASSFIGSGGAKNIQYFGAGTRLSVL.

The genes are TRBV7-2 and TRBJ2-3; TRBD2 matches at 7 bases. V dropped 11 bases and J dropped 4; count of bases not matched to a gene: 6. Germline loops: CDR1 SGHTA, CDR2 FQGNSA. The CDR3 runs to 12 residues. The CDR3 DNA reads TGTGCCGGGGGGAGGGCGGCAGATACGCAGTATTTT. Its protein is CAGGRAADTQYF.

The gene calls are TRBV5-1 and TRBJ1-1; 8 nucleotides align to TRBD1. The germline CDR1 and CDR2 sequences are SGHRS and YFSETQ. V lost 0 bases and J lost 7; bases outside the gene matches: 14. There are 17 residues in the CDR3. CDR3 in amino acids: CASSLGPEAGGYGEAFF. CDR3 DNA sequence: TGCGCCAGCAGCTTGGGGCCTGAGGCAGGGGGCTATGGTGAAGCTTTCTTT.

The V and J genes are TRBV4-1 and TRBJ2-7, with D maybe TRBD1 (5 bases). Trimming took 1 base from V and 4 from J, leaving 11 bases between them. Germline-derived CDR1 and CDR2 are MGHRA and YSYEKL. The CDR3 covers 14 residues. The DNA for the CDR3 is TGCGCCAGCAGCCAAGGCATAGGGGTTTACGAGCAGTACTTC. This encodes CASSQGIGVYEQYF.

This sequence joins TRBV11-2 and TRBJ1-1; D possibly corresponds to TRBD1 (6 bases). V gave up 2 bases and J gave up 4 bases, with 17 bases separating them. Germline-derived CDR1 and CDR2 are SGHAT and FQNNGV. This CDR3 has 16 amino acids. The CDR3, as DNA: TGTGCCAGCAGCTTACCTGGGCAGGGGAGGGTCACTGAAGCTTTCTTT. Amino acids: CASSLPGQGRVTEAFF.

The chain links TRBV11-2 to TRBJ2-5, with a tentative D call TRBD2 (6 bases). This CDR3 comprises 17 residues. The V gene lost 2 bases and the J gene lost 1 base, with 17 bases spanning the gap. CDR1 and CDR2 from the germline V gene are SGHAT and FQNNGV. CDR3: CASSLSLRGSVQETQYF. For the CDR3, the DNA is TGTGCCAGCAGCTTAAGCTTGCGGGGTAGCGTCCAAGAGACCCAGTACTTC.

A word on this clone: Different DNA sequences within this sample yield the same CDR3. The J gene is TRBJ2-1, the V gene TRBV5-1, with 11 bases matching TRBD2. The trim removed 2 bases at V and 4 bases at J, leaving 2 bases unmatched. This CDR3 spans 15 amino acids. Per germline, CDR1 SGHRS and CDR2 YFSETQ. The chain's CDR3 is CASSLLAGEYNEQFF. The CDR3 nucleotides read TGCGCCAGCAGCTTACTAGCGGGGGAGTACAATGAGCAGTTCTTC.

This clone came up once. V is TRBV10-3 and J is TRBJ1-3, with D possibly being TRBD1 (5 bases). The CDR3 is 17 amino acids. V lost 5 bases, J lost 0 bases, and 17 bases lay in between. Germline V gene data show CDR1 as ENHRY and CDR2 as SYGVKD. In nucleotides, the CDR3 is TGTGCCATCAGTAGACTTAGGGACGCCGACTCTGGAAACACCATATATTTT. Protein sequence: CAISRLRDADSGNTIYF.

Here the CDR3 reads CAIRHSGQAERSGDGYTF. CDR3 DNA: TGTGCCATCAGACACTCTGGACAGGCAGAGAGGTCGGGCGATGGCTACACCTTC. The chain employs TRBV10-3 and TRBJ1-2, with 7 bases fitting TRBD1. Germline CDR1 and CDR2: ENHRY and SYGVKD. The J segment lost 6 bases and the V segment lost 6 bases, leaving 22 bases of the junction unmatched. The CDR3 covers 18 residues.

This chain joins TRBV30 and TRBJ2-1; the match to TRBD1 covers 12 bases. CDR1 is GTSNPN, CDR2 SVGIG, per germline (reference sequence). V dropped 7 bases and J dropped 6; count of bases not matched to a gene: 13. The CDR3 length is 16 residues. The CDR3 nucleotides are TGTGCCTCCACGCTCTCCGGGACAGGGGGCCTCAATGAGCAGTTCTTC. It translates to CASTLSGTGGLNEQFF.

The chain employs TRBV14 and TRBJ1-4, with D maybe TRBD1 (6 bases). This CDR3 spans 13 amino acids. Per germline, CDR1 SGHDN and CDR2 FVKESK. V lost 5 bases and J 4 bases, leaving 8 bases between the germline ends. In nucleotides, the CDR3 is TGTGCCAGCAGCAGGGGGTTTAATGAAAAACTGTTTTTT. It specifies CASSRGFNEKLFF.

The chain links TRBV28 to TRBJ2-7, with TRBD1 matching over 9 bases. Losses at the gene ends were 5 bases for V and 3 bases for J; bases not matched to a gene: 5. CDR3 length: 14 residues. Germline loops: CDR1 MDHEN, CDR2 SYDVKM. CDR3 bases: TGTGCCAGCAGTATCAGGGACAGGGTCTACGAGCAGTACTTC. As protein: CASSIRDRVYEQYF.

The table lists this clone with a few counts. The chain's CDR3 is CASSQDAGQGRQPQHF. The CDR3 nucleotides are TGCGCCAGCAGCCAAGATGCAGGGCAGGGGCGGCAGCCCCAGCATTTT. The V gene is TRBV4-1, the J gene TRBJ1-5; D may be TRBD1 (6 bases). The CDR3 spans 16 residues. Trimming shortened V by 0 bases and J by 7 bases, and 16 bases separated the two germline ends. The germline gives CDR1 MGHRA, CDR2 YSYEKL.

The gene calls are TRBV6-9 and TRBJ1-2; D not resolved. Germline V CDR1 and CDR2: MNHGY, SVAAGI. The CDR3 covers 10 residues. The V end lost 6 bases, the J end lost 3 bases, and 2 bases lay between the germline ends. CDR3 DNA sequence: TGTGCCAGCAGCTACTATGGCTACACCTTC. Translation: CASSYYGYTF.

The V gene is TRBV11-2, the J gene TRBJ1-2; 7 bases fit TRBD1. Per the germline V gene, CDR1 is SGHAT and CDR2 is FQNNGV. CDR3 size: 12 residues. The CDR3 spells CASPQGEVSYTF. CDR3 sequence (DNA): TGTGCTAGCCCCCAGGGGGAGGTAAGCTACACCTTC.

The chain has TRBV11-2 and TRBJ1-3, with D unresolved. The V end lost 4 bases, the J end lost 3 bases, and 4 bases lay between the germline ends. Looked up from germline, CDR1 is SGHAT and CDR2 is FQNNGV. This CDR3 contains 12 residues. The CDR3 DNA follows: TGTGCCAGCAGCTCCGGTGGAAACACCATATATTTT. Amino acid sequence: CASSSGGNTIYF. The variable domain in full, with the rest retrieved from reference TRBV11-2 and TRBJ1-3, is EAGVAQSPRYKIIEKRQSVAFWCNPISGHATLYWYQQILGQGPKLLIQFQNNGVVDDSQLPKDRFSAERLKGVDSTLKIQPAKLEDSAVYLCASSSGGNTIYFGEGSWLTVV.

The V call is TRBV5-6, the J call TRBJ1-2; 9 bases align to TRBD1. CDR3 length: 13 amino acids. V lost 2 bases, J lost 8 bases, and 4 bases stayed unmatched. The germline V gene has CDR1 SGHDT and CDR2 YYEEEE. CDR3 nucleotides: TGTGCCAGCAGCTTCAGGACAGGGGACGGCTACACCTTC. Amino acid sequence: CASSFRTGDGYTF.

V gene TRBV5-1 combines with J gene TRBJ2-7; no clear D gene. Germline-derived CDR1 and CDR2 are SGHRS and YFSETQ. The CDR3 has 14 amino acids. Trimming removed 4 bases from V and 5 bases from J, with 16 bases in between. The DNA of the CDR3 is TGCGCCAGCAGCCGGCAACAAGAGGTAAACGAGCAGTACTTC. Translation: CASSRQQEVNEQYF.